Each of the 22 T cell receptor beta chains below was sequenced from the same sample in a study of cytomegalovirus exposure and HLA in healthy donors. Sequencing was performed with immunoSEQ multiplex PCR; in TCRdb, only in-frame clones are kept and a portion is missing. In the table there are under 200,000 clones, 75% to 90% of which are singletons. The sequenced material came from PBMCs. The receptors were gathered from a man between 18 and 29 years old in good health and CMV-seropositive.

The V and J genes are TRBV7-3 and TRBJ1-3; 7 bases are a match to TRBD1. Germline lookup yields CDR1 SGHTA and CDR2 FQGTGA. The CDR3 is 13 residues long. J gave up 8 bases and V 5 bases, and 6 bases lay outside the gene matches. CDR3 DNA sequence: TGTGCCAGCAGCCCAAGGGGGCCGGACACCATATATTTT. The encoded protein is CASSPRGPDTIYF.

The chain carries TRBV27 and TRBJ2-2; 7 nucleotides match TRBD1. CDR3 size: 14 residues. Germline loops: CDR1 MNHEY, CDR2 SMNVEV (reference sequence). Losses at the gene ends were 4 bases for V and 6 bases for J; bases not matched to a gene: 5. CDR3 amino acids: CASSSGTVPGELFF. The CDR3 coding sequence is TGTGCCAGCAGTTCCGGGACAGTGCCCGGGGAGCTGTTTTTT.

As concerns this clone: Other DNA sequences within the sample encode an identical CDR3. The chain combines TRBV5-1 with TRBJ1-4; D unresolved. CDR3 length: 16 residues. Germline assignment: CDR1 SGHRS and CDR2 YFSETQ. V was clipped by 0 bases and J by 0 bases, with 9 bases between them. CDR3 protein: CASSLGGGTTNEKLFF. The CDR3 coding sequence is TGCGCCAGCAGCTTGGGGGGAGGGACAACTAATGAAAAACTGTTTTTT.

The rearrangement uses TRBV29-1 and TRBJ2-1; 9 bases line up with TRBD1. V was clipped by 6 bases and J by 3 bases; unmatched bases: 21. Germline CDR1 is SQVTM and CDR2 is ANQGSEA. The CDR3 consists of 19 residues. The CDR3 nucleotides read TGCAGCGTGAGAGGGATTCGCGCCCGGACAGGGGACTTCTACAATGAGCAGTTCTTC. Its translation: CSVRGIRARTGDFYNEQFF.

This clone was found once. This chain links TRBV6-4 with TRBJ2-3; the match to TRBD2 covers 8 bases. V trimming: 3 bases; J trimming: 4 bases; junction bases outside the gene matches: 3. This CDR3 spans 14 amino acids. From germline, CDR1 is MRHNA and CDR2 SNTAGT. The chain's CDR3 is CASSEGLAADTQYF. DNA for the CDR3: TGTGCCAGCAGTGAAGGACTAGCAGCAGATACGCAGTATTTT.

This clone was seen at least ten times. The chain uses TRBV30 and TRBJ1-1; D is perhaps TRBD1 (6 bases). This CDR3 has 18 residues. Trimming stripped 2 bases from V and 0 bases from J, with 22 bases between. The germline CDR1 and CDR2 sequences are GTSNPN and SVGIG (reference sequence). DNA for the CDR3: TGTGCCTGGAGTCCCTTGGACAGTATTGTTAGAATGAACACTGAAGCTTTCTTT. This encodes CAWSPLDSIVRMNTEAFF. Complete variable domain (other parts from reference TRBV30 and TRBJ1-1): SQTIHQWPATLVQPVGSPLSLECTVEGTSNPNLYWYRQAAGRGLQLLFYSVGIGQISSEVPQNLSASRPQDRQFILSSKKLLLSDSGFYLCAWSPLDSIVRMNTEAFFGQGTRLTVV.

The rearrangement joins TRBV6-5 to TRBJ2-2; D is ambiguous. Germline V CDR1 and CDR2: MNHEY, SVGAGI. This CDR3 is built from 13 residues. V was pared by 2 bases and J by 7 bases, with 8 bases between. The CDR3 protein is CASSYQVVGELFF. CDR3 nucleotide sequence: TGTGCCAGCAGTTACCAGGTAGTCGGGGAGCTGTTTTTT.

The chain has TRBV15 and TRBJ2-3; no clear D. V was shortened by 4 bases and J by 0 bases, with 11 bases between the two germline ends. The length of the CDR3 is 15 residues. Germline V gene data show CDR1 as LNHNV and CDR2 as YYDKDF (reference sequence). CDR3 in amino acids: CATSILTASTDTQYF. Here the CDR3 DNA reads TGTGCCACCAGCATCTTAACAGCAAGCACAGATACGCAGTATTTT.

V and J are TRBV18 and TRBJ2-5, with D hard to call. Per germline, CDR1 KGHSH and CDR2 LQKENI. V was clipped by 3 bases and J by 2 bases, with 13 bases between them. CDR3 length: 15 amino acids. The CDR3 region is CASSPGAFDQETQYF. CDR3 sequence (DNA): TGTGCCAGCTCACCGGGCGCGTTTGATCAAGAGACCCAGTACTTC.

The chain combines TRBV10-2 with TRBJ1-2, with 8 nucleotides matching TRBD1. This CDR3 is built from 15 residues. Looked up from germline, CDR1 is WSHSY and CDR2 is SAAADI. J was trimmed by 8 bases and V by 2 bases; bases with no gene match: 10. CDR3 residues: CASSEPADRVGGYTF. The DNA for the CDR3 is TGCGCCAGCAGTGAGCCCGCGGACAGGGTAGGCGGCTACACCTTC.

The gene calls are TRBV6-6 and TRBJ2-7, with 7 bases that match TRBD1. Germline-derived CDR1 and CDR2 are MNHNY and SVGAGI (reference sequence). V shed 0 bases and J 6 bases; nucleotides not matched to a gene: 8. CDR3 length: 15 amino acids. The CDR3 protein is CASSYSPRNRGEQYF. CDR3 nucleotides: TGTGCCAGCAGTTACTCACCCCGGAACAGGGGCGAGCAGTACTTC.

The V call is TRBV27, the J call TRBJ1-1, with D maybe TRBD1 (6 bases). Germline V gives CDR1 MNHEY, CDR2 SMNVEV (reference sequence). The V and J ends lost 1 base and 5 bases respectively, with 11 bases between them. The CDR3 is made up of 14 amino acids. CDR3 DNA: TGTGCCAGCAGTTTATTGGGGGCGCGGACTGAAGCTTTCTTT. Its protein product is CASSLLGARTEAFF.

The CDR3 sequence is CASSPSVEQYF. Written as DNA, the CDR3 is TGTGCCAGCAGCCCCAGCGTTGAGCAGTACTTC. The gene calls are TRBV11-2 and TRBJ2-7; the D is unclear. The ends were cut back, 5 bases at V and 7 bases at J, with 9 bases in the middle. This CDR3 comprises 11 residues. The germline V gene has CDR1 SGHAT and CDR2 FQNNGV.

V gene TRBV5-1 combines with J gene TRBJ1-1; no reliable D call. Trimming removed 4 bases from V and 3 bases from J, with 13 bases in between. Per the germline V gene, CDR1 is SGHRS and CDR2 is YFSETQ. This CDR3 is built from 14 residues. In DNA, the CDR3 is TGCGCCAGCAGCCCGACGTGGGCCGACACTGAAGCTTTCTTT. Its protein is CASSPTWADTEAFF.

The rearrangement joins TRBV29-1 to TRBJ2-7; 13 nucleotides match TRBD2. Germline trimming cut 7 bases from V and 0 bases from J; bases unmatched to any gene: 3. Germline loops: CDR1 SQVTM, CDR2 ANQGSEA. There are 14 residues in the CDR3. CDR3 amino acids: CSARTSGSSYEQYF. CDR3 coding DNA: TGCAGCGCTAGGACTAGCGGGAGCTCCTACGAGCAGTACTTC.

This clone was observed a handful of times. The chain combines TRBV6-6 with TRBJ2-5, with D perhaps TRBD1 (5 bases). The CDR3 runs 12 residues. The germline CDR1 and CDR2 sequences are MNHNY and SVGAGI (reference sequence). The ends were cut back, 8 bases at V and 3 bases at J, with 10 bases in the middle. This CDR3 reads CASRWGEETQYF. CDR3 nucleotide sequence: TGTGCCAGCCGGTGGGGCGAAGAGACCCAGTACTTC.

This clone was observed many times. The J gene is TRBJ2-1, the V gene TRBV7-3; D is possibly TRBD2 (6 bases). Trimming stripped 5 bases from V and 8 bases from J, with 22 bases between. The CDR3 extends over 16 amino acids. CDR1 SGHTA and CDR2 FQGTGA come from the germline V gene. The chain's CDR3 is CASSPTANGGWDEQFF. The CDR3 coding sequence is TGTGCCAGCAGCCCGACGGCGAACGGGGGATGGGATGAGCAGTTCTTC.

The CDR3 region has the DNA TGTGCCAGCAGCCCAGCGGGACAAGAGACCCAGTACTTC. It encodes CASSPAGQETQYF. The V and J genes are TRBV7-2 and TRBJ2-5; 7 bases agree with TRBD2. This CDR3 has 13 amino acids. The ends lost 5 bases at V and 2 bases at J; junction bases unmatched: 2. Germline V CDR1 and CDR2: SGHTA, FQGNSA.

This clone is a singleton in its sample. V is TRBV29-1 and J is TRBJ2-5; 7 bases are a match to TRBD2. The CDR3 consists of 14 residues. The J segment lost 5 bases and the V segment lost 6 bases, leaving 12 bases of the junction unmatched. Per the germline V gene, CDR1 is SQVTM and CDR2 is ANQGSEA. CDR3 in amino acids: CSVSGGRAGETQYF. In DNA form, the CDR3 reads TGCAGCGTGTCAGGTGGGAGGGCCGGGGAGACCCAGTACTTC.

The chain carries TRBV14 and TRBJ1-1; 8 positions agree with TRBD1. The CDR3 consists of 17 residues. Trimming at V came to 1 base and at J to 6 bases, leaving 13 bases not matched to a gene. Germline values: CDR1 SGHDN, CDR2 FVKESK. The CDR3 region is CASSQGQGARKMAEAFF. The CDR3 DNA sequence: TGTGCCAGCAGCCAAGGGCAGGGGGCGAGGAAAATGGCTGAAGCTTTCTTT.

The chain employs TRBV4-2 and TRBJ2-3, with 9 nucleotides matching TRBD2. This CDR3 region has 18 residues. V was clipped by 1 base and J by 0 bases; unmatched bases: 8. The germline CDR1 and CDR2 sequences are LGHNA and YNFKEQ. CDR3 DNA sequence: TGTGCCAGCAGCCAAGGAGTAGGGACTAGCTATAGCACAGATACGCAGTATTTT. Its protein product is CASSQGVGTSYSTDTQYF.

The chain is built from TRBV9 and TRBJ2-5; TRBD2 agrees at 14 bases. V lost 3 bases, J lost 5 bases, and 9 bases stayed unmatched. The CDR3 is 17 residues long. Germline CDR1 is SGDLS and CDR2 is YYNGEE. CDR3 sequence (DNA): TGTGCCAGCAGCGCCAGGGGACTAGCGGGAGTTGGGGAGACCCAGTACTTC. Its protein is CASSARGLAGVGETQYF.